The sequence of this T cell receptor beta chain was determined in a study of OX40 agonist ivuxolimab in advanced cancers. Study findings and constraints: In the 0.1 to 3.0 mg/kg range, CD4+ and CD8+ blood T cells had expanded clonally by week 6.

Blood draws occurred at baseline, cycle 4 day 1, and cycle 7 day 1. This CDR3 has 17 residues. CDR1 is SGDLS and CDR2 is YYNGEE in the germline V gene. J lost 2 bases, V lost 0 bases, and 5 bases had no gene match. The protocol was immunoSEQ multiplex PCR, while the TCRdb copy is restricted to in-frame clones and leaves out a portion. The top ten clones hold approximately 15% of a sample with 70,000 to 80,000 clones, 94% of them seen once. This clone was detected once. The antigen is undetermined. The sequence came from an adult with an advanced solid tumor such as melanoma, head and neck, liver or kidney cancer. The source material was CD4+ or CD8+ T cells sorted from blood, sampled in a trial of the OX40 agonist ivuxolimab. The chain couples TRBV9 to TRBJ2-3; TRBD2 matches 11 bases. In DNA form, the CDR3 reads TGTGCCAGCAGCGTAGCCCCGACTAGCGGGGACACAGATACGCAGTATTTT. Amino acid sequence: CASSVAPTSGDTDTQYF.